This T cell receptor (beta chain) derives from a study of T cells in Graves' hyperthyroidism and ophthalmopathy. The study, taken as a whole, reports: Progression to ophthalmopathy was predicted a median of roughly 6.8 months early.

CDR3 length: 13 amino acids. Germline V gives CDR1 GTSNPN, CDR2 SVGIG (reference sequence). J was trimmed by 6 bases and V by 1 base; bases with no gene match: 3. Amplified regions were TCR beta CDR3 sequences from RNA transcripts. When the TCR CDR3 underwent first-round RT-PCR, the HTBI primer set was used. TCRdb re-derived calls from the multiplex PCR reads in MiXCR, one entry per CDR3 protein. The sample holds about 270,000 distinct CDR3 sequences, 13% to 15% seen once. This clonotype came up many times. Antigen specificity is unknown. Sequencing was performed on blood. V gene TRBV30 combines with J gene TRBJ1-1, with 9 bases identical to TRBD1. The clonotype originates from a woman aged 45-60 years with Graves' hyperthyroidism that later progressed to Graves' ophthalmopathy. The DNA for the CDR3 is TGTGCCTGGAGTGCACAGGGGGCCGCTGAAGCTTTCTTT. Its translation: CAWSAQGAAEAFF.